The clone carrying this T cell receptor beta chain has a single count. Antigen specificity is unknown. This may be a read error, as it is one base from a much larger clone. Time point denoted: newly diagnosed GD, antithyroid drugs for less than 3 months. The TCR library used RNA extracted from PBMCs. Graves' disease diagnosis followed American Thyroid Association guidelines. These data belong to a study of regulatory T cells in long-lasting Graves disease. Whole-study findings and limits: Gene preferences differed: TRBV28, TRBJ1-2, TRBJ2-5 in persistent cases.

Germline V gene sequence: CDR1 DFQATT, CDR2 SNEGSKA (reference sequence). The CDR3 length is 15 residues. CDR3-region Arm-PCR and iRepertoire HTBI primers produced the TCR beta libraries. MiXCR, applied by TCRdb to the multiplex PCR reads, yields one record per CDR3 protein. Among 580,000 or so distinct CDR3 sequences listed, roughly a sixth were seen once. Separately, the same data were catalogued under a study of T cells in Graves' hyperthyroidism and ophthalmopathy. That study adds: A lack of ophthalmopathy progression within 18 months defined stable Graves' hyperthyroidism. Clonotypes that were expanded in thyroid above 0.001 mostly appeared in blood too.

Sequences were derived from peripheral blood mononuclear cells (PBMCs), sampled at new diagnosis, from a patient treated with antithyroid drugs. The TCR comes from a man aged 18 to 29 with Graves disease. This chain links TRBV20-1 with TRBJ2-7; D tentatively reads TRBD1 or TRBD2 (5 bases each). This CDR3 is CSARDPGQLPYEHYF. CDR3 DNA: TGCAGTGCTAGAGATCCGGGGCAGCTCCCCTACGAGCACTACTTC.